One T cell receptor beta chain is described in this entry. Its antigen is still unknown. This may be a read error, as it is one base from a much larger clone. A modified ARM-PCR protocol with three rounds of nested PCR amplified TCRbeta. TCRdb re-analysed the multiplex PCR reads in MiXCR, keeping a single row per CDR3 protein. The data contain around 200,000 distinct CDR3 sequences, about 71% of them singletons. The data were taken from a study of tumor and adjacent non-tumor tissue in lung cancer. Study observations and caveats: Tumor tissue had significantly higher TCR diversity than normal lung.

No cell sorting was done before RNA was extracted from the tissue. Per germline, CDR1 MGHRA and CDR2 YSYEKL. The CDR3 has 15 amino acids. V usage is TRBV4-1 and J usage is TRBJ1-2; 9 positions match TRBD1. The clonotype comes from a man in his 60s with non-small cell lung cancer. Sequenced material: lung tumor tissue. As DNA, the CDR3 is TGCGCCAGCACCCAACTTCGGGGGACAGGGTACGGCTACACCTTC. Protein product: CASTQLRGTGYGYTF.